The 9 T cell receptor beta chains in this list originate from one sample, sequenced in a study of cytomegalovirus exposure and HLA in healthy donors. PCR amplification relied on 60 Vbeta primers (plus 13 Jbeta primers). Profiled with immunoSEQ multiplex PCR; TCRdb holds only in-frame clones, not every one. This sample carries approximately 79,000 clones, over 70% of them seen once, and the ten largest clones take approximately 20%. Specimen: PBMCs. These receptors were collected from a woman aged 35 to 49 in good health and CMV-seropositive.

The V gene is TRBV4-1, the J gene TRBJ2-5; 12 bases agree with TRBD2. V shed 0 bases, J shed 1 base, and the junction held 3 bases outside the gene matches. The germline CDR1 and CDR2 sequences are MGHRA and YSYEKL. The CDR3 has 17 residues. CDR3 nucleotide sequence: TGCGCCAGCAGCCAAGATTCTAGCGGGGGGGTCCAAGAGACCCAGTACTTC. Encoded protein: CASSQDSSGGVQETQYF.

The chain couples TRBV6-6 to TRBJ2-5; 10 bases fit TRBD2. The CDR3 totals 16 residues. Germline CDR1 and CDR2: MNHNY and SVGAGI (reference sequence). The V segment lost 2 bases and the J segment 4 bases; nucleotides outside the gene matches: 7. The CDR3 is CASSYGLAGVGETQYF. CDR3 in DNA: TGTGCCAGCAGTTACGGGCTAGCGGGAGTAGGAGAGACCCAGTACTTC.

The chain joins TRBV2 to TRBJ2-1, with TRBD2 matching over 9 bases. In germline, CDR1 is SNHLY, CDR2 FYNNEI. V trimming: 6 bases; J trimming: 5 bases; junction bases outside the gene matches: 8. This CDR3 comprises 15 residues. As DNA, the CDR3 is TGTGCCAGCAGAACTTGGTCTAGCGGGGACAATGAGCAGTTCTTC. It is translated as CASRTWSSGDNEQFF.

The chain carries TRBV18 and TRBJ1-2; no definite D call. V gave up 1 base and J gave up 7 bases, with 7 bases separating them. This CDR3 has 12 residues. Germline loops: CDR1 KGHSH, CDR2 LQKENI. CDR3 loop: CASSPLEGGYTF. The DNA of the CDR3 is TGTGCCAGCTCACCACTCGAGGGTGGCTACACCTTC. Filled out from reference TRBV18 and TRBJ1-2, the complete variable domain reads NAGVMQNPRHLVRRRGQEARLRCSPMKGHSHVYWYRQLPEEGLKFMVYLQKENIIDESGMPKERFSAEFPKEGPSILRIQQVVRGDSAAYFCASSPLEGGYTFGSGTRLTVV.

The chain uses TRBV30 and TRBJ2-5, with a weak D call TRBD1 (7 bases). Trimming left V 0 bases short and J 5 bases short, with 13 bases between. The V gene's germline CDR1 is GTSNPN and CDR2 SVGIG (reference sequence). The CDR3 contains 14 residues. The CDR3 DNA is TGTGCCTGGAGTGTAGGAGGGGGCAGGGAGACCCAGTACTTC. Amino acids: CAWSVGGGRETQYF.

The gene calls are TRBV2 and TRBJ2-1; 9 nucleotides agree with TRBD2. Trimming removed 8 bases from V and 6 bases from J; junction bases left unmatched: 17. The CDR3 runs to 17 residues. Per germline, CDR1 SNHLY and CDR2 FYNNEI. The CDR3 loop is CASPLRFAGGPSNEQFF. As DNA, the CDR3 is TGTGCCAGCCCCCTGAGGTTCGCGGGGGGGCCGAGCAATGAGCAGTTCTTC.

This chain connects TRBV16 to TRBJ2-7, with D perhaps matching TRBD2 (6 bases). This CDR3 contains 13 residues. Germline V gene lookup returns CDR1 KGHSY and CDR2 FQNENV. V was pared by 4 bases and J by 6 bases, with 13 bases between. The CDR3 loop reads CASSPPAGGEQYF. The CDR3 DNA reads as TGTGCCAGCAGCCCCCCGGCCGGGGGCGAGCAGTACTTC.

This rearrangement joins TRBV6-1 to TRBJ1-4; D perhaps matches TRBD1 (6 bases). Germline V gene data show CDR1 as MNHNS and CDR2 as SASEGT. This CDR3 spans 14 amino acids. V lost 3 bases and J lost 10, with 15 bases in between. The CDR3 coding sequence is TGTGCCAGCAGTGAGAGGGCCCGGGGGGCAAAACTGTTTTTT. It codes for CASSERARGAKLFF.

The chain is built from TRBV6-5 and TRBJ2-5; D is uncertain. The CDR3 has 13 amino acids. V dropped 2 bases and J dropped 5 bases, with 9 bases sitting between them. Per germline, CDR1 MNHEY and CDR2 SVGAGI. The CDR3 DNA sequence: TGTGCCAGCAGTTACGTGCGTTTGGAGACCCAGTACTTC. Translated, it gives CASSYVRLETQYF.